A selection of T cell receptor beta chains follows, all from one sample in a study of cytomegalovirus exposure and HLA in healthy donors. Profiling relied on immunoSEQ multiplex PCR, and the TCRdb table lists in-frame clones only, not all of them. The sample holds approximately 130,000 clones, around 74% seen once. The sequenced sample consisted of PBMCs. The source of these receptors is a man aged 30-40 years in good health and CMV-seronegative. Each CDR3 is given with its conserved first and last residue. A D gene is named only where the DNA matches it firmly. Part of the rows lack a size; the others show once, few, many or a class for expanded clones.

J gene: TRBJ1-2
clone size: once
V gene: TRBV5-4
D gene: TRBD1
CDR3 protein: CASSIYRGNYGYTF
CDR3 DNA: TGTGCCAGCAGCATATACAGGGGTAACTATGGCTACACCTTC

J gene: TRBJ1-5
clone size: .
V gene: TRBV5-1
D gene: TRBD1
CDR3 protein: CASSPGQGAILGNQPQHF
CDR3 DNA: TGCGCCAGCAGCCCGGGACAGGGGGCGATTCTGGGCAATCAGCCCCAGCATTTT

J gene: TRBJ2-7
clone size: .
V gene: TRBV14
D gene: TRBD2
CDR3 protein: CARDAIAVRLAEPYEQYF
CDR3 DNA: TGTGCCAGGGATGCGATTGCAGTAAGACTAGCGGAACCCTACGAGCAGTACTTC

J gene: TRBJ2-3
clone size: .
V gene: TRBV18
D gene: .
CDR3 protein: CASSPTQGSDTQYF
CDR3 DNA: TGTGCCAGCTCACCGACACAGGGTTCAGATACGCAGTATTTT

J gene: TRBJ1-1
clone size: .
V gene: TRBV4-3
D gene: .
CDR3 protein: CASSPAVLWDTEAFF
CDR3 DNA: TGCGCCAGCAGCCCCGCGGTCCTTTGGGACACTGAAGCTTTCTTT

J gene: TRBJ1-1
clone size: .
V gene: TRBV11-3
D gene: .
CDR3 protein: CASASKRNTEAFF
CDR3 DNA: TGTGCCAGCGCATCAAAGAGGAACACTGAAGCTTTCTTT

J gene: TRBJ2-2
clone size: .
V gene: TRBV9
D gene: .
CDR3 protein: CASSPGLDRTGELFF
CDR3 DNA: TGTGCCAGCAGTCCCGGTCTAGACCGAACCGGGGAGCTGTTTTTT

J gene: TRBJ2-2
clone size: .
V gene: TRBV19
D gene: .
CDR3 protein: CASMRTLADGNGELFF
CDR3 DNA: TGTGCCAGTATGAGGACTTTGGCGGACGGAAACGGGGAGCTGTTTTTT

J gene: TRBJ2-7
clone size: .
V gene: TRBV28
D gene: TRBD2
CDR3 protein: CASSSPASRLAGSPYEQYF
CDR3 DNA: TGTGCCAGCAGTTCCCCCGCCTCGAGACTAGCGGGGTCCCCCTACGAGCAGTACTTC

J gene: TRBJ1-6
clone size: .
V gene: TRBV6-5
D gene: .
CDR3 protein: CASSYSTGDSPLHF
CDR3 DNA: TGTGCCAGCAGTTACTCGACGGGGGACTCACCCCTCCACTTT

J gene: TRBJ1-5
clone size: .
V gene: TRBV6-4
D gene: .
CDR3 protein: CASRPTPTSSPQHF
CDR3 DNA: TGTGCCAGCAGGCCTACCCCCACCTCGTCGCCCCAGCATTTT

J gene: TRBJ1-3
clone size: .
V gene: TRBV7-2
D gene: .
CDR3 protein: CASSNRWSGNTIYF
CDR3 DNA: TGTGCCAGCAGCAACCGGTGGTCTGGAAACACCATATATTTT

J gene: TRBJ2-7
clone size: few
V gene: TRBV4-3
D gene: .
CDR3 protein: CASSEREGGAEQYF
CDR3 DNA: TGCGCCAGCAGCGAACGGGAAGGCGGGGCCGAGCAGTACTTC

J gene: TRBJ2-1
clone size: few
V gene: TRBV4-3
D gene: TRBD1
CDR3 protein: CASSHDRDRPYNEQFF
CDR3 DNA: TGCGCCAGCAGCCATGATAGGGACAGGCCCTACAATGAGCAGTTCTTC

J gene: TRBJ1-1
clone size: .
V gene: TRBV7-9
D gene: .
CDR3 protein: CASSPQGLNTEAFF
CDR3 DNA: TGTGCCAGCAGTCCTCAGGGCCTTAACACTGAAGCTTTCTTT

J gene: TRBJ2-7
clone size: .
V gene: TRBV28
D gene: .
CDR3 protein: CASSLSDPSYEQYF
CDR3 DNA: TGTGCCAGCAGTTTATCTGATCCGAGCTACGAGCAGTACTTC

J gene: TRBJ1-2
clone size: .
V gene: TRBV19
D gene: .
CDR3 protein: CASSPGLANYGYTF
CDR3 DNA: TGTGCCAGTAGCCCAGGGTTAGCTAACTATGGCTACACCTTC

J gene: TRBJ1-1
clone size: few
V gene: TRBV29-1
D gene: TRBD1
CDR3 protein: CSSTNPQGLNTEAFF
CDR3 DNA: TGCAGCTCCACTAACCCACAGGGGCTGAACACTGAAGCTTTCTTT

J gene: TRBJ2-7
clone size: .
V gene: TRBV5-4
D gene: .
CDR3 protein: CASSLGSRTVSSYEQYF
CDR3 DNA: TGTGCCAGCAGCTTGGGTTCTCGGACAGTTTCCTCCTACGAGCAGTACTTC

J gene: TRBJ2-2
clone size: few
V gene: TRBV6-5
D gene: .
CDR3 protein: CASTTNTGELFF
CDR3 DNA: TGTGCCAGCACAACGAACACCGGGGAGCTGTTTTTT

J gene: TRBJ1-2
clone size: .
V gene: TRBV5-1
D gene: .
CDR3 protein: CASGTGDSRGFYGYTF
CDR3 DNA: TGCGCCAGCGGAACTGGGGACTCTCGGGGTTTCTATGGCTACACCTTC

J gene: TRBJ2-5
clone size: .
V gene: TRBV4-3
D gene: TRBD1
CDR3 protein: CASSQTDRDQETQYF
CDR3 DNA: TGCGCCAGCAGCCAGACGGACAGGGACCAAGAGACCCAGTACTTC

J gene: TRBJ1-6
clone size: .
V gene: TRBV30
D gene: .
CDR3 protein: CAWGIKYPGNNSPLHF
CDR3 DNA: TGTGCCTGGGGTATAAAATACCCGGGGAATAATTCACCCCTCCACTTT

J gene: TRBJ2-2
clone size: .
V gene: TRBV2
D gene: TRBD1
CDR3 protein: CASSGQGWSTGELFF
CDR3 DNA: TGTGCCAGCAGTGGACAGGGCTGGAGCACCGGGGAGCTGTTTTTT

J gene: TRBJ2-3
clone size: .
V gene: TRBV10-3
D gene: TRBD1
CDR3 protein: CAISEGTGAKDTQYF
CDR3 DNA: TGTGCCATCAGTGAGGGGACAGGGGCCAAAGATACGCAGTATTTT

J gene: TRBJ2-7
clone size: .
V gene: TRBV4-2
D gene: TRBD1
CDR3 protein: CASSRNMGDRGYYEQYF
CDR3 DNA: TGTGCCAGCAGCCGCAACATGGGGGACAGGGGATACTACGAGCAGTACTTC

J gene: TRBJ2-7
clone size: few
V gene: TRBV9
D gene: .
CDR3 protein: CASSANDWNYEQYF
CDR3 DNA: TGTGCCAGCAGCGCGAACGACTGGAATTACGAGCAGTACTTC

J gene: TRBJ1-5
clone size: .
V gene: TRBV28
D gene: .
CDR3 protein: CASRGGSNQPQHF
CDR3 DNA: TGTGCCAGCAGGGGGGGGAGCAATCAGCCCCAGCATTTT

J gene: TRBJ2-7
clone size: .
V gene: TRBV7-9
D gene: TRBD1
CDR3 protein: CASSNHRGQGNYEQYF
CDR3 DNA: TGTGCCAGCAGCAACCACCGGGGACAGGGTAACTACGAGCAGTACTTC

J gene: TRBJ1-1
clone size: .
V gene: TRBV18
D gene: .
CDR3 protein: CASSQNHDREAFF
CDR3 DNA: TGTGCCAGCTCACAAAACCACGACAGGGAAGCTTTCTTT

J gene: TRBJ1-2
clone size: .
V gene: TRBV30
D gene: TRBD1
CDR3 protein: CAWSVWAGGGYTF
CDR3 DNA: TGTGCCTGGAGTGTATGGGCAGGGGGTGGCTACACCTTC

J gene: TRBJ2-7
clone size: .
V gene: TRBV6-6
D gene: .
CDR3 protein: CASSYSRSGFYEQYF
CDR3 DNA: TGTGCCAGCAGTTACTCGCGGTCGGGGTTCTACGAGCAGTACTTC

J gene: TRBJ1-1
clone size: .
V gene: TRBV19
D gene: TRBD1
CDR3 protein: CANSITGALGEAFF
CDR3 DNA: TGTGCCAATAGTATAACAGGGGCTCTGGGTGAAGCTTTCTTT

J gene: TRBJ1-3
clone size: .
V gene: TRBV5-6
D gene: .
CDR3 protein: CASSLWDSLLAGTIYF
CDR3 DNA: TGTGCCAGCAGCCTCTGGGACTCCCTGTTAGCAGGCACCATATATTTT

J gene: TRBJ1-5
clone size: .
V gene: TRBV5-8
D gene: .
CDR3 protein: CASSLETNTDSNQPQHF
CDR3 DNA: TGTGCCAGCAGCTTGGAGACAAATACCGATAGCAATCAGCCCCAGCATTTT

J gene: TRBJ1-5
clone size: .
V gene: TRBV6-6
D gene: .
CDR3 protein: CASSSIGGYSNQPQHF
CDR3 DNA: TGTGCCAGCAGTTCAATCGGGGGATATAGCAATCAGCCCCAGCATTTT

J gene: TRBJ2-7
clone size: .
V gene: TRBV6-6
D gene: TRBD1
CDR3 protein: CATSDAQGARDEQYF
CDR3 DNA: TGTGCCACATCGGACGCACAGGGGGCGCGGGACGAGCAGTACTTC

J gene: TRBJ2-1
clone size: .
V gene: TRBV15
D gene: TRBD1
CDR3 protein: CATSRAWGQGSYNEQFF
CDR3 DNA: TGTGCCACCAGCAGGGCTTGGGGACAGGGATCGTACAATGAGCAGTTCTTC

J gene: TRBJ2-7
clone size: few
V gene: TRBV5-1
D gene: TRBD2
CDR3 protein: CASSTSGAEQYF
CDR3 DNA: TGCGCCAGCAGTACTAGCGGGGCCGAGCAGTACTTC

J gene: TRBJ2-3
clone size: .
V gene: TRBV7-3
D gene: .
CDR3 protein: CASSLGLLTDTQYF
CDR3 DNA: TGTGCCAGCAGCTTAGGGCTACTCACAGATACGCAGTATTTT

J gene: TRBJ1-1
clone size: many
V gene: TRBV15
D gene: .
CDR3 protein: CATSRESRNTEAFF
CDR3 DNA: TGTGCCACCAGCAGAGAATCCAGGAACACTGAAGCTTTCTTT

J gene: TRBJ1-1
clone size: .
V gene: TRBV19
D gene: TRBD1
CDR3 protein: CASDRDSMNTEAFF
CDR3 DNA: TGTGCCAGTGACCGGGACAGCATGAACACTGAAGCTTTCTTT

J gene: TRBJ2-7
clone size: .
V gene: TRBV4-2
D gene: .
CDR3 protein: CASSQEHPVTYEQYF
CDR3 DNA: TGTGCCAGCAGCCAAGAGCATCCAGTTACCTACGAGCAGTACTTC

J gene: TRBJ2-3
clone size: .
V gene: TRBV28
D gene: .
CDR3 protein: CASRVTGSTDTQYF
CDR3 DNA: TGTGCCAGCAGAGTAACAGGGAGCACAGATACGCAGTATTTT

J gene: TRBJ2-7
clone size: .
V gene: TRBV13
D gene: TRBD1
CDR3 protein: CASSEGASYEQYF
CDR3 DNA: TGTGCCAGCAGCGAGGGGGCTTCCTACGAGCAGTACTTC

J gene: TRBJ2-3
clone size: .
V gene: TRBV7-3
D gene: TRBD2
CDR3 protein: CASSQGASGGPDTQYF
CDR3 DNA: TGTGCCAGCAGCCAAGGGGCTAGCGGGGGCCCAGATACGCAGTATTTT